Listed below are T cell receptor beta chains from one sample, sequenced in a study of T cell responses to AZD1222 COVID-19 vaccine. Only in-frame clones appear in the TCRdb table, and some are missing; sequencing was by immunoSEQ multiplex PCR. The sample includes about 170,000 clones, 87% of them seen just once. This specimen was peripheral blood, taken 28 days after the second AZD1222 dose. The origin of the receptors is an adult who received the AZD1222 COVID-19 vaccine. Both conserved end residues are part of each CDR3. A D gene is named only where the DNA matches it firmly. For some rows the clone size is stated as once, few or many, or as a class when expanded; others skip it.

TRBJ1-5 | . | . | TRBV4-1 | CASSGSVGSNQPQHF | TGCGCCAGCAGCGGATCAGTGGGGAGCAATCAGCCCCAGCATTTT
TRBJ2-7 | . | . | TRBV25-1 | CASSEGGYEQYF | TGTGCCAGCAGTGAAGGGGGATACGAGCAGTACTTC
TRBJ2-5 | . | . | TRBV10-3 | CAISEAATQETQYF | TGTGCCATCAGTGAGGCGGCGACCCAAGAGACCCAGTACTTC
TRBJ2-1 | . | TRBD2 | TRBV10-3 | CAIGLAGDNEQFF | TGTGCCATCGGGCTAGCGGGGGACAATGAGCAGTTCTTC
TRBJ1-6 | . | . | TRBV11-2 | CASSRYPGTSATSPLHF | TGTGCCAGCAGCCGATACCCCGGGACCTCCGCCACCTCACCCCTCCACTTT
TRBJ1-1 | . | . | TRBV9 | CASSSTGTRTTEAFF | TGTGCCAGCAGCTCCACCGGGACACGAACCACTGAAGCTTTCTTT
TRBJ2-1 | . | . | TRBV11-3 | CASRSANHEQFF | TGTGCCAGCAGATCCGCTAATCATGAGCAGTTCTTC
TRBJ1-2 | few | . | TRBV6-5 | CASSSWADTGYGYTF | TGTGCCAGCAGCTCCTGGGCGGACACCGGCTATGGCTACACCTTC
TRBJ1-6 | . | TRBD1 | TRBV9 | CASSARQGNSPLHF | TGTGCCAGCAGCGCTCGACAGGGCAATTCACCCCTCCACTTT
TRBJ1-3 | . | . | TRBV18 | CASSQRGLGNTIYF | TGTGCCAGCTCACAACGGGGACTCGGAAACACCATATATTTT
TRBJ2-7 | . | . | TRBV5-1 | CASSLYFSSYEQYF | TGCGCCAGCAGCTTGTATTTTAGCTCCTACGAGCAGTACTTC
TRBJ2-7 | . | . | TRBV11-3 | CASRVESPNATYEQYF | TGTGCCAGCAGAGTGGAGAGCCCGAATGCAACCTACGAGCAGTACTTC
TRBJ2-3 | . | . | TRBV5-8 | CAFPPGITDTQYF | TGTGCCTTTCCACCGGGGATCACAGATACGCAGTATTTT
TRBJ2-3 | . | TRBD2 | TRBV6-4 | CASSLAGGLLYF | TGTGCCAGCAGTCTAGCGGGGGGACTTCTGTATTTT
TRBJ2-2 | few | . | TRBV18 | CASSTQQNTGELFF | TGTGCCAGCTCAACCCAACAGAACACCGGGGAGCTGTTTTTT
TRBJ2-3 | . | . | TRBV13 | CASSLPEADTQYF | TGTGCCAGCAGCTTACCTGAGGCAGATACGCAGTATTTT
TRBJ1-6 | . | TRBD1 | TRBV10-3 | CAISSGTDSSPLHF | TGTGCCATCAGCTCCGGGACAGACAGTTCACCCCTCCACTTT
TRBJ2-1 | . | . | TRBV3-1/TRBV3-2 | CASSQGGTRNEQFF | TGTGCCAGCAGCCAAGGTGGGACTCGGAATGAGCAGTTCTTC
TRBJ2-7 | once | TRBD1 | TRBV4-1 | CASSRGQGSMTYEQYF | TGCGCCAGCAGCCGAGGACAGGGTTCAATGACCTACGAGCAGTACTTC
TRBJ2-7 | . | TRBD2 | TRBV5-5 | CASSTGTRFPYEQYF | TGTGCCAGCAGCACCGGGACTAGATTTCCCTACGAGCAGTACTTC
TRBJ1-2 | . | TRBD1 | TRBV4-2 | CASSHVNRGLSESGYTF | TGTGCCAGCAGCCACGTAAACAGGGGCCTCTCGGAATCGGGCTACACCTTC
TRBJ1-2 | . | TRBD1 | TRBV7-9 | CASSLAGGDGYTF | TGTGCCAGCAGCTTAGCAGGGGGCGATGGCTACACCTTC
TRBJ2-5 | . | TRBD1 | TRBV10-2 | CACLGTGGETQYF | TGCGCCTGCTTAGGTACAGGGGGAGAGACCCAGTACTTC
TRBJ2-5 | . | . | TRBV5-4 | CASSLDRYETQYF | TGTGCCAGCAGCTTGGACCGATACGAGACCCAGTACTTC
TRBJ1-5 | . | . | TRBV7-9 | CASSSGGSHQPQHF | TGTGCCAGCAGTTCAGGAGGCTCGCATCAGCCCCAGCATTTT
TRBJ1-1 | . | . | TRBV18 | CASSKEGATEAFF | TGTGCCAGCTCCAAGGAAGGGGCCACTGAAGCTTTCTTT
TRBJ1-2 | . | . | TRBV7-8 | CASSLGDRGYGYTF | TGTGCCAGCAGCTTAGGCGACCGGGGCTATGGCTACACCTTC
TRBJ2-5 | . | . | TRBV5-1 | CASSSGHQETQYF | TGCGCCAGCAGCTCAGGGCACCAAGAGACCCAGTACTTC
TRBJ1-2 | . | . | TRBV19 | CASSIRGGTNYGYTF | TGTGCCAGTAGTATTCGTGGAGGAACAAACTATGGCTACACCTTC
TRBJ1-2 | few | . | TRBV4-3 | CASSQSNGARGYGYTF | TGCGCCAGCAGCCAGTCGAACGGGGCGCGAGGCTATGGCTACACCTTC
TRBJ1-4 | . | . | TRBV5-1 | CASSLQGENEKLFF | TGCGCCAGCAGCTTGCAAGGGGAGAATGAAAAACTGTTTTTT
TRBJ1-3 | . | . | TRBV3-1/TRBV3-2 | CASSQGVRLNSGNTIYF | TGTGCCAGCAGCCAAGGAGTCCGGTTGAACTCTGGAAACACCATATATTTT
TRBJ2-2 | . | TRBD1 | TRBV2 | CASSTQGAGELFF | TGTGCCAGCAGTACTCAGGGGGCCGGGGAGCTGTTTTTT
TRBJ1-2 | . | . | TRBV5-4 | CASSLDPNYGYTF | TGTGCCAGCAGCTTGGACCCTAACTATGGCTACACCTTC
TRBJ1-2 | . | . | TRBV3-1/TRBV3-2 | CASSQGPLNYGYTF | TGTGCCAGCAGCCAAGGGCCTCTTAACTATGGCTACACCTTC
TRBJ1-5 | . | TRBD1 | TRBV4-1 | CASSQAWPGGQPQHF | TGCGCCAGCAGCCAAGCGTGGCCAGGGGGTCAGCCCCAGCATTTT
TRBJ2-7 | . | TRBD1 | TRBV19 | CASSIIFGQGPYEQYF | TGTGCCAGTAGTATAATCTTTGGACAGGGGCCCTACGAGCAGTACTTC
TRBJ2-7 | once | . | TRBV4-3 | CASSPGSGISSYEQYF | TGCGCCAGCAGCCCCGGGTCAGGGATCAGCTCCTACGAGCAGTACTTC
TRBJ1-1 | . | . | TRBV19 | CASSIPRKNTEAFF | TGTGCCAGTAGTATTCCTCGGAAGAACACTGAAGCTTTCTTT
TRBJ1-2 | few | . | TRBV9 | CASSLTGSDYGYTF | TGTGCCAGCAGCTTGACAGGATCGGACTATGGCTACACCTTC
TRBJ2-3 | . | . | TRBV7-9 | CASSLVWGAGTDTQYF | TGTGCCAGCAGCTTAGTCTGGGGCGCCGGCACAGATACGCAGTATTTT
TRBJ2-5 | . | . | TRBV6-5 | CASSPGRGRKTQYF | TGTGCCAGCAGCCCAGGGCGGGGGCGAAAGACCCAGTACTTC
TRBJ2-6 | . | TRBD2 | TRBV6-1 | CASSETGGSGANVLTF | TGTGCCAGCAGTGAAACGGGGGGCTCTGGGGCCAACGTCCTGACTTTC
TRBJ2-5 | . | TRBD2 | TRBV4-3 | CASSQAPYGGVETQYF | TGCGCCAGCAGCCAGGCCCCTTATGGGGGGGTGGAGACCCAGTACTTC
TRBJ1-1 | . | . | TRBV6-5 | CASRSENRQREKAFF | TGTGCCAGCAGGAGCGAAAACAGGCAACGGGAAAAAGCTTTCTTT
TRBJ2-7 | . | TRBD1 | TRBV5-8 | CASSLGTGAPWEQYF | TGTGCCAGCAGCTTGGGGACAGGGGCGCCCTGGGAGCAGTACTTC
TRBJ1-2 | . | TRBD1 | TRBV5-1 | CASSFDRVDGYTF | TGCGCCAGCAGCTTTGACAGGGTGGATGGCTACACCTTC
TRBJ1-2 | . | . | TRBV19 | CASSTTRQGYGYTF | TGTGCCAGTAGTACAACCCGGCAGGGGTATGGCTACACCTTC
TRBJ1-1 | . | . | TRBV15 | CATSRGRGMNTEAFF | TGTGCCACCAGCAGAGGGAGGGGAATGAACACTGAAGCTTTCTTT
TRBJ1-2 | . | . | TRBV7-9 | CASSLVDGFNYGYTF | TGTGCCAGCAGCTTAGTGGACGGATTTAACTATGGCTACACCTTC
TRBJ1-4 | . | TRBD1 | TRBV9 | CASSEQGQVNEKLFF | TGTGCCAGCAGCGAACAGGGGCAGGTTAATGAAAAACTGTTTTTT
TRBJ2-1 | once | TRBD2 | TRBV5-1 | CASSLGGAGNEQFF | TGCGCCAGCAGCCTAGGAGGAGCGGGGAATGAGCAGTTCTTC
TRBJ2-4 | . | . | TRBV2 | CASSEAPDIQYF | TGTGCCAGCAGTGAAGCCCCTGACATTCAGTACTTC
TRBJ1-1 | . | . | TRBV5-8 | CASSLRGATAEAFF | TGTGCCAGCAGCTTGAGGGGGGCTACAGCTGAAGCTTTCTTT
TRBJ1-2 | . | . | TRBV5-4 | CASSLDSYGYTF | TGTGCCAGCAGCTTGGACAGCTATGGCTACACCTTC
TRBJ1-4 | . | . | TRBV5-5 | CASSLLQGPREKLFF | TGTGCCAGCAGCTTACTACAGGGCCCACGGGAAAAACTGTTTTTT
TRBJ1-5 | . | . | TRBV12-5 | CASGSNSSTQPQHF | TGTGCTAGTGGTTCAAACTCCTCCACTCAGCCCCAGCATTTT